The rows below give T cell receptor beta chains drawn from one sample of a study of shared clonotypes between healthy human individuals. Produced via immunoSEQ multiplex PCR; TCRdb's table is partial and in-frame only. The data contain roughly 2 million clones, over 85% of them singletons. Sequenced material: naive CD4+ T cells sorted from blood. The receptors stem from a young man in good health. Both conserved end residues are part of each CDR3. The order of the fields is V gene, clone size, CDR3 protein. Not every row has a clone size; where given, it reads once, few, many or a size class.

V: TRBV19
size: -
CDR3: CASREGTENTGELFF

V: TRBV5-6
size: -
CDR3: CASSLGLQGKGGDEQYF

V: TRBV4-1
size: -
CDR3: CASSQESPGGPLHF

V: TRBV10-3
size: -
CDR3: CAISWGQVNYNEQFF

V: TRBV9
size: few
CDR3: CASSPQTGGKNTQYF

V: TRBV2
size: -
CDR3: CASSPIPGTGGPIIMFF

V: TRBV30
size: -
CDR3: CAWSTNYGYTF

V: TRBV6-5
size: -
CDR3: CASSRTGEGYTF

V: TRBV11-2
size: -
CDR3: CASSFPNFRDRDRTEAFF

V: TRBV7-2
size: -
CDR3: CASSFPASGQLNTEAFF

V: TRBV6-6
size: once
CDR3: CASSEGPYEQYF

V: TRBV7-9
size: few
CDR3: CASTSSGNTIYF

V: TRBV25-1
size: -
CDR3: CASSAMDREKLFF

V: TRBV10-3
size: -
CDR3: CAISVTGRSSGANVLTF

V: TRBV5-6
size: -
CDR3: CASSLRVFQETQYF

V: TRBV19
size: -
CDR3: CASRPPGPYGYTF

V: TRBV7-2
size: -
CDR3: CASSLDLGEAGQETQYF

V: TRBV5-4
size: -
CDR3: CASSQNRGGGPDTQYF

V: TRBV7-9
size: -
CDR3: CASSVRTGTTSYEQYF

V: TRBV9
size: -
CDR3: CASSLQGSTEAFF

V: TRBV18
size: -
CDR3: CASSPPEGHQYFTF

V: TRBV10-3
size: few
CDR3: CAISVPDRAATGELFF

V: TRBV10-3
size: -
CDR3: CAISAQGADTEAFF

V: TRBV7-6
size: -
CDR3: CASSPRPQNNYEQYF

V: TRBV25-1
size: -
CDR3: CASSEADLSYNEQFF

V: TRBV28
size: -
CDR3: CASSSTGQGAGELFF

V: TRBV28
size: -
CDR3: CASSSTGGTDYGYTF

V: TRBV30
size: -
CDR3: CAWSSQFNSPLHF

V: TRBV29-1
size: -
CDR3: CSAWLAGDEQYF